This T cell receptor beta chain was identified during a study of blood T cell repertoires in COVID-19. Study at large: Sites across the United States, Italy and Spain contributed samples from acute and convalescent COVID-19. PBMCs, B-cell-depleted T cells, or T cells were the source of the cDNA or gDNA that made up the material.

The CDR3 consists of 15 residues. CDR1 and CDR2 (germline): SEHNR, FQNEAQ (reference sequence). The ends were cut back, 5 bases at V and 5 bases at J, with 18 bases in the middle. This table comes from immunoSEQ multiplex PCR, and its TCRdb copy is limited to in-frame clones, with some not included. The sample records roughly 290,000 clones, around 89% being singletons. Sequencing was done on a sample of peripheral blood. This sequence joins TRBV7-9 and TRBJ1-2; D gene ambiguous. The TCR was taken from a young man with acute or convalescent COVID-19. The CDR3: CASSPRTGEEYGYTF. In nucleotides, the CDR3 is TGTGCCAGCAGCCCCAGGACCGGGGAGGAATATGGCTACACCTTC.